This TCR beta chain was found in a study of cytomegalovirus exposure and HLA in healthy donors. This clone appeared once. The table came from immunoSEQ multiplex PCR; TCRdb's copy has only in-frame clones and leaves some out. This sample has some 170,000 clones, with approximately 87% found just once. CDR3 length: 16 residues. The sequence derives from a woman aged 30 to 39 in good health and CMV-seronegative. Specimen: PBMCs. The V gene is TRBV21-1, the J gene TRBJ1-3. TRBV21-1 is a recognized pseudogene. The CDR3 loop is CASSNPAVVSENTIYF. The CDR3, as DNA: TGTGCCAGCAGCAATCCTGCCGTAGTATCCGAAAACACCATATATTTT.